The clone carrying this T cell receptor (beta chain) was recorded many times. The data originate from a study of T cells in Graves' hyperthyroidism and ophthalmopathy. The investigators amplified TCR beta CDR3 regions from RNA transcripts. HTBI primers were employed in a first-round RT-PCR of the TCR CDR3. TCRdb itself ran the multiplex PCR reads through MiXCR, one entry per CDR3 protein. Of 25,000 to 30,000 distinct CDR3 sequences in the sample, under 55% are singletons; the top ten hold about 9.4%. PBMCs were obtained from 9 to 10 ml fresh peripheral blood. The CDR3 has 15 residues. V lost 6 bases, J lost 3 bases, and 17 bases lay in between. The germline V gene encodes CDR1 SGHAT and CDR2 FQNNGV.

V gene TRBV11-2 combines with J gene TRBJ1-2; TRBD1 is a possible D gene (5 bases). The specimen sequenced was blood. The sequence derives from a woman aged 25-40 years with Graves' hyperthyroidism. CDR3 sequence reads: CASSPPRLGDYGYTF. In DNA form, the CDR3 reads TGTGCCAGCAGTCCGCCTCGTTTGGGGGACTATGGCTACACCTTC.